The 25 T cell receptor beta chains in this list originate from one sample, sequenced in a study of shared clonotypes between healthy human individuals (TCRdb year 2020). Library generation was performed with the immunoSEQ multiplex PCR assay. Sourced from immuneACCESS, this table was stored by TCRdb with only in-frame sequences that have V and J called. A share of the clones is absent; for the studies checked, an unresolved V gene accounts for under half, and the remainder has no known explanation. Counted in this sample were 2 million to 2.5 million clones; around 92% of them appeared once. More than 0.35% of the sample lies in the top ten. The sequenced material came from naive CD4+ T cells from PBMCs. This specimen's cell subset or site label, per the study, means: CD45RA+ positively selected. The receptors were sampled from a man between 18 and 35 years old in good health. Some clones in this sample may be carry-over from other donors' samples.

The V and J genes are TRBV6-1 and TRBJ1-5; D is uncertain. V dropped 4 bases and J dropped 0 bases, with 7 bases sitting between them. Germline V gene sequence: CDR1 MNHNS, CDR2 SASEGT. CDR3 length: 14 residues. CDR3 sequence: CASSGHFSNQPQHF. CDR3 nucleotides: TGTGCCAGCAGTGGTCATTTTAGCAATCAGCCCCAGCATTTT.

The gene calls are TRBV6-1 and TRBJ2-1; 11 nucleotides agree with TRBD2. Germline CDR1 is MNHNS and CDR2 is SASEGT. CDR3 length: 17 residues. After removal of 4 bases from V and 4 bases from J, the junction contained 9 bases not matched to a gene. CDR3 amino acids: CASSGLAGQTGYNEQFF. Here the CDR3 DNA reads TGTGCCAGCAGTGGACTAGCGGGACAAACGGGGTACAATGAGCAGTTCTTC.

In nucleotides, the CDR3 is TGCGCCAGCACCTCCGGTCCCCCCAACTATGGCTACACCTTC. Translation gives CASTSGPPNYGYTF. The rearrangement joins TRBV5-1 to TRBJ1-2; D not certain. Trimming took 6 bases from V and 2 from J, leaving 14 bases between them. CDR3 size: 14 residues. Germline loops: CDR1 SGHRS, CDR2 YFSETQ. Using reference TRBV5-1 and TRBJ1-2 for the parts outside the CDR3, the full variable domain is KAGVTQTPRYLIKTRGQQVTLSCSPISGHRSVSWYQQTPGQGLQFLFEYFSETQRNKGNFPGRFSGRQFSNSRSEMNVSTLELGDSALYLCASTSGPPNYGYTFGSGTRLTVV.

CDR3 sequence: CASSLASGGYEQFF. DNA of the CDR3: TGTGCCAGCAGCTTAGCTTCGGGGGGCTATGAGCAGTTCTTC. This chain uses TRBV7-2 with TRBJ2-1, with a weak D call TRBD2 (7 bases). V shed 0 bases and J shed 8 bases, with 11 bases lying between them. CDR3 length: 14 amino acids. Germline V gives CDR1 SGHTA, CDR2 FQGNSA. The whole variable domain, remainder taken from reference TRBV7-2 and TRBJ2-1, is GAGVSQSPSNKVTEKGKDVELRCDPISGHTALYWYRQSLGQGLEFLIYFQGNSAPDKSGLPSDRFSAERTGGSVSTLTIQRTQQEDSAVYLCASSLASGGYEQFFGPGTRLTVL.

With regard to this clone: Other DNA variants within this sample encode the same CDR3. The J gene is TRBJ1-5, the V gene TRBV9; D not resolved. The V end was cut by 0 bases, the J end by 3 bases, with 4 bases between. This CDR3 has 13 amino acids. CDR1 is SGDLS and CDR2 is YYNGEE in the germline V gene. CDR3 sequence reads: CASSVDVNQPQHF. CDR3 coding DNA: TGTGCCAGCAGCGTAGATGTCAATCAGCCCCAGCATTTT.

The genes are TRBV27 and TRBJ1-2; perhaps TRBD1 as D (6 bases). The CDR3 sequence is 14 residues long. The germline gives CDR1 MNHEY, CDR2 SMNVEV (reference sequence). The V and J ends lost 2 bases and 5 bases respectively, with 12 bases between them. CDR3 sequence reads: CASSLRGAQYGYTF. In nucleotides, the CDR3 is TGTGCCAGCAGTTTAAGGGGGGCACAATATGGCTACACCTTC.

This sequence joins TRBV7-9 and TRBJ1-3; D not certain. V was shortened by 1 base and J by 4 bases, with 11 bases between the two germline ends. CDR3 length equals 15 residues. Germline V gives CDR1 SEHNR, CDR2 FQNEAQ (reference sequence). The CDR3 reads CASSLVRSEGNTIYF. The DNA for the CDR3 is TGTGCCAGCAGCTTAGTTCGGTCGGAAGGAAACACCATATATTTT.

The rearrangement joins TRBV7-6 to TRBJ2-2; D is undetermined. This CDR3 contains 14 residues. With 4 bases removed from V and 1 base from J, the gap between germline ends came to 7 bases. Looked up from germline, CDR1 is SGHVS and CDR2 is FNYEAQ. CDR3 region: CASSSGGNTGELFF. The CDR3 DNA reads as TGTGCCAGCAGCTCTGGCGGGAACACCGGGGAGCTGTTTTTT.

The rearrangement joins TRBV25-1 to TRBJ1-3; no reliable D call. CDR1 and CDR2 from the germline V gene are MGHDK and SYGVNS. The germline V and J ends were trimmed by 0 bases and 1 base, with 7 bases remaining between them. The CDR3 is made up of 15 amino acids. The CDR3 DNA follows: TGTGCCAGCAGTGAATATTCAATTTCTGGAAACACCATATATTTT. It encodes CASSEYSISGNTIYF. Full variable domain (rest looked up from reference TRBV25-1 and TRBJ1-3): EADIYQTPRYLVIGTGKKITLECSQTMGHDKMYWYQQDPGMELHLIHYSYGVNSTEKGDLSSESTVSRIRTEHFPLTLESARPSHTSQYLCASSEYSISGNTIYFGEGSWLTVV.

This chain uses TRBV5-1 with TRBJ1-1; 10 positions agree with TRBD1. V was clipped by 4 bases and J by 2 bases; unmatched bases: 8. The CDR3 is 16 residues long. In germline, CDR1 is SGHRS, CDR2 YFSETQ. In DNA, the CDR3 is TGCGCCAGCAGCACGAGACAGGGGGCTGTAAACACTGAAGCTTTCTTT. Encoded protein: CASSTRQGAVNTEAFF.

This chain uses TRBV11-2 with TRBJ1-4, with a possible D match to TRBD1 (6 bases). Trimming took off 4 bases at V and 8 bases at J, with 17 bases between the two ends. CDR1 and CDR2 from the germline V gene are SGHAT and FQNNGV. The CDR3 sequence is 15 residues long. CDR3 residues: CASSSIRGAGEKLFF. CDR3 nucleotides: TGTGCCAGCAGCTCTATAAGGGGGGCAGGGGAAAAACTGTTTTTT.

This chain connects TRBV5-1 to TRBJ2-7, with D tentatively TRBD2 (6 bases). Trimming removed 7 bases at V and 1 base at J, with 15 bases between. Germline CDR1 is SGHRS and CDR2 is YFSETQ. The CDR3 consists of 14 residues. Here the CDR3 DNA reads TGCGCCAGCGGAGGGACTTTCGGATCCTACGAGCAGTACTTC. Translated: CASGGTFGSYEQYF.

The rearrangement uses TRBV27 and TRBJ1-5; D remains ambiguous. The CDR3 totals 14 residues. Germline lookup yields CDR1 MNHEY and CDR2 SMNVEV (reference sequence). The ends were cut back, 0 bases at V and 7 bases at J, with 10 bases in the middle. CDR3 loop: CASSLSLVGQPQHF. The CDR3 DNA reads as TGTGCCAGCAGTTTATCGTTAGTGGGACAGCCCCAGCATTTT.

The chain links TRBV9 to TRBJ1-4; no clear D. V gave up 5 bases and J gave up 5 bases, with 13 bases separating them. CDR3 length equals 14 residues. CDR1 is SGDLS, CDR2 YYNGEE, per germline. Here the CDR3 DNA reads TGTGCCAGCAGTTCCCTTGGGAGCAATGAAAAACTGTTTTTT. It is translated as CASSSLGSNEKLFF.

The CDR3 is CASSQEGKRTSYEQYF. The DNA for the CDR3 is TGTGCCAGCAGCCAAGAAGGCAAGAGGACCTCCTACGAGCAGTACTTC. The V call is TRBV4-2, the J call TRBJ2-7, with D unresolved. Germline CDR1 and CDR2: LGHNA and YNFKEQ. Trimming stripped 0 bases from V and 0 bases from J, with 12 bases between. The CDR3 is made up of 16 amino acids.

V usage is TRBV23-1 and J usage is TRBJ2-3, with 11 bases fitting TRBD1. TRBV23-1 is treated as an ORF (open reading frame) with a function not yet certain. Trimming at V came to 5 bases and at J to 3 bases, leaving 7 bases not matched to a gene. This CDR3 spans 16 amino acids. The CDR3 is CASSSRTGGVTDTQYF. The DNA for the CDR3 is TGCGCCAGCAGTTCCAGGACAGGGGGCGTAACAGATACGCAGTATTTT.

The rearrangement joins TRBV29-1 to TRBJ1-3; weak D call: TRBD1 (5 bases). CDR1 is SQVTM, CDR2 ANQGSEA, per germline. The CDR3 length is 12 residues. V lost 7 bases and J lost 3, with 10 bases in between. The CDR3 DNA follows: TGCAGCGCAGGGACCGATGGAAACACCATATATTTT. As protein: CSAGTDGNTIYF.

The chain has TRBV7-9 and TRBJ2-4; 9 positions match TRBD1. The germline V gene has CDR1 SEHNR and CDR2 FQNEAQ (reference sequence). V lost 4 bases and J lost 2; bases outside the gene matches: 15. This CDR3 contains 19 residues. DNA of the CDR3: TGTGCCAGCAGCTCTCGACGGGACAGGGAAGATTCTTCCAAAAACATTCAGTACTTC. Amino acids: CASSSRRDREDSSKNIQYF. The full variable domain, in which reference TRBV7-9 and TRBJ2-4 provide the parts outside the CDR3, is DTGVSQNPRHKITKRGQNVTFRCDPISEHNRLYWYRQTLGQGPEFLTYFQNEAQLEKSRLLSDRFSAERPKGSFSTLEIQRTEQGDSAMYLCASSSRRDREDSSKNIQYFGAGTRLSVL.

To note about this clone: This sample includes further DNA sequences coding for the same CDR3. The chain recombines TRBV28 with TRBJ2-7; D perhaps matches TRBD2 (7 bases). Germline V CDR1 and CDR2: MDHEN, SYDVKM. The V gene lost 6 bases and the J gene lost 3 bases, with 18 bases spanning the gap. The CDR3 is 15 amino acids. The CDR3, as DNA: TGTGCCAGCAGCCTGGGGGGGGCTAGCGGCTACGAGCAGTACTTC. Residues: CASSLGGASGYEQYF.

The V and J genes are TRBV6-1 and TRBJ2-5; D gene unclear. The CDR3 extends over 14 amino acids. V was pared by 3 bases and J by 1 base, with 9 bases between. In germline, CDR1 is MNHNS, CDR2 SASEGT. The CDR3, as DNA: TGTGCCAGCAGTGACCTCGGGTTCCAAGAGACCCAGTACTTC. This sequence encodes CASSDLGFQETQYF.

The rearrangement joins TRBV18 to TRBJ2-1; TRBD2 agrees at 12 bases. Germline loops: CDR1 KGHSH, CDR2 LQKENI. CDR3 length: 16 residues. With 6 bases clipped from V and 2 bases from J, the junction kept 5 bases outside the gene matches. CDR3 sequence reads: CASSLWTSGAYNEQFF. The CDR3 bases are TGTGCCAGCTCTCTTTGGACTAGCGGGGCCTACAATGAGCAGTTCTTC.

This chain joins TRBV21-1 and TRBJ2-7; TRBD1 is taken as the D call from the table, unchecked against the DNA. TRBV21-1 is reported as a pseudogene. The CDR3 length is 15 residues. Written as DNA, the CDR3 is TGTGCCAGCAGCAAACTAGGACAGGGGGCTTGCGAGCAGTACTTC. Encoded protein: CASSKLGQGACEQYF.

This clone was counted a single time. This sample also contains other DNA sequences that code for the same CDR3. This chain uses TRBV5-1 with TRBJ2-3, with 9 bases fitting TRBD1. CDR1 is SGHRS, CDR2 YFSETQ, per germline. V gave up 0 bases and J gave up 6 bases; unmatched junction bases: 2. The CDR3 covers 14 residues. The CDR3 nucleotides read TGCGCCAGCAGCTTGGACAGGGGGCCGGATACGCAGTATTTT. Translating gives CASSLDRGPDTQYF.

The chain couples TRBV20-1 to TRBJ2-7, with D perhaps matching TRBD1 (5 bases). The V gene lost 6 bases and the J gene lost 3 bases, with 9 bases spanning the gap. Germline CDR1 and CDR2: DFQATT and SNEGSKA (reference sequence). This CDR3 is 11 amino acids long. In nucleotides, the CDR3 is TGCAGTGCACAGGACAACTACGAGCAGTACTTC. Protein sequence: CSAQDNYEQYF.

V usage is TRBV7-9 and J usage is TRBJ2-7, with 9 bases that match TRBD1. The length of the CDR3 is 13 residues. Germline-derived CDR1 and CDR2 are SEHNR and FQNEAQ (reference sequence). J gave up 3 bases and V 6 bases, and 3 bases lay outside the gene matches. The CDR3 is CASRETGGYEQYF. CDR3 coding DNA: TGTGCCAGCAGAGAGACAGGGGGCTACGAGCAGTACTTC.